The 5 T cell receptor beta chains below all came from one sample that was sequenced in a study of cytomegalovirus exposure and HLA in healthy donors (TCRdb year 2017). Libraries were constructed by the immunoSEQ multiplex PCR assay. Sourced from immuneACCESS, this table was stored by TCRdb with only in-frame sequences that have V and J called. A share of the clones is absent; for the studies checked, an unresolved V gene accounts for under half, and the remainder has no known explanation. The sample includes 150,000 to 200,000 clones, with about 83% observed a single time. The top ten hold 1.4% to 1.5% of the sample. Sample: PBMCs. These receptors were taken from a young woman in good health and CMV-seronegative.

V usage is TRBV5-1 and J usage is TRBJ2-7; D is unresolved. This CDR3 contains 13 residues. Germline V lookup: CDR1 SGHRS, CDR2 YFSETQ. V shed 4 bases and J shed 0 bases, with 8 bases lying between them. The CDR3 region is CASSPISSYEQYF. For the CDR3, the DNA is TGCGCCAGCAGCCCGATTAGCTCCTACGAGCAGTACTTC.

This clone is a singleton in its sample. The CDR3 sequence is CASSYGREGTGELFF. CDR3 bases: TGTGCCAGCAGTTACGGCAGGGAGGGCACCGGGGAGCTGTTTTTT. The chain is built from TRBV6-5 and TRBJ2-2; TRBD2 agrees at 7 bases. J was trimmed by 4 bases and V by 2 bases; bases with no gene match: 4. The germline gives CDR1 MNHEY, CDR2 SVGAGI. The CDR3 consists of 15 residues.

The chain has TRBV5-4 and TRBJ2-7; 9 nucleotides agree with TRBD2. The CDR3 contains 14 residues. Germline V gives CDR1 SGHNT, CDR2 YYREEE (reference sequence). J was trimmed by 2 bases and V by 4 bases; bases with no gene match: 4. The CDR3 DNA sequence: TGTGCCAGCAGCCCGACTAGCGGAACCTACGAGCAGTACTTC. The encoded protein is CASSPTSGTYEQYF. Combining the CDR3 with reference TRBV5-4 and TRBJ2-7 gives the whole variable domain ETGVTQSPTHLIKTRGQQVTLRCSSQSGHNTVSWYQQALGQGPQFIFQYYREEENGRGNFPPRFSGLQFPNYSSELNVNALELDDSALYLCASSPTSGTYEQYFGPGTRLTVT.

The chain combines TRBV2 with TRBJ2-3; 10 bases line up with TRBD1. V lost 9 bases and J lost 2; bases outside the gene matches: 8. The CDR3 loop spans 15 amino acids. Germline V CDR1 and CDR2: SNHLY, FYNNEI. In DNA, the CDR3 is TGTGCCAGGGGGAGGGGGACAGGGGTCACAGATACGCAGTATTTT. Translation: CARGRGTGVTDTQYF.

The chain recombines TRBV25-1 with TRBJ1-1, with a possible D match to TRBD1 (6 bases). V was clipped by 3 bases and J by 11 bases, with 19 bases between them. CDR1 MGHDK and CDR2 SYGVNS come from the germline V gene. There are 14 residues in the CDR3. The CDR3 loop is CASSDPNREFSAFF. CDR3 in DNA: TGTGCCAGCAGTGACCCGAACAGGGAATTCTCGGCTTTCTTT.